This T cell receptor beta chain was sequenced for a study of shared clonotypes between healthy human individuals. Study outcomes and limitations: Lower generation probabilities were found for non-shared clonotypes than for those shared by all four donors. Shared clonotypes: approximately 4.5% naive CD4, around 3.5% naive CD8, 2.3% memory CD4, approximately 0.37% memory CD8. Naive subsets usually exceeded memory subsets in estimated richness.

With V trimmed by 0 bases and J by 6 bases, 11 bases remained unmatched. This CDR3 comprises 18 residues. Germline assignment: CDR1 SNHLY and CDR2 FYNNEI. Naive CD8 cells, CD45RO-negative and positively selected for CCR7, excluded terminally differentiated effector memory CD45RA+ cells. In regard to this clone: The antigen remains unidentified.

In the sorted-subset replicate PCRs, around 220 ng DNA, roughly 30,000 T cell genomes, was used. Assay: immunoSEQ multiplex PCR; the TCRdb copy retains only in-frame clones and omits some. The table lists nearly 2 million clones, just under 95% of them singletons. This chain links TRBV2 with TRBJ2-1; 10 bases align to TRBD1. The TCR was taken from a man between 18 and 29 years old in good health. Input material: naive CD8+ T cells sorted from blood. DNA of the CDR3: TGTGCCAGCAGTGAAGCGGGGGACAGGGGAAAAGGTTTCAATGAGCAGTTCTTC. This gives the protein CASSEAGDRGKGFNEQFF.